This T cell receptor beta chain was observed in a study of T cells in Graves' hyperthyroidism and ophthalmopathy. Comments on this clonotype: What it recognizes is unknown.

The length of the CDR3 is 14 residues. Looked up from germline, CDR1 is SNHLY and CDR2 is FYNNEI. The V end was cut by 6 bases, the J end by 1 base, with 13 bases between. Study-wide results and caveats: Ophthalmopathy stood apart from stable hyperthyroidism in a 13 V-J model.

RNA transcripts provided the source from which TCR beta CDR3 regions were amplified. In the first-round RT-PCR of the TCR CDR3, the HTBI primer set was used. TCRdb re-analysed the multiplex PCR reads in MiXCR, keeping a single row per CDR3 protein. This sample yields around 600,000 distinct CDR3 sequences, of which about 45% are seen a single time; less than 9% belongs to the top ten. The TCR sequence derives from an adult man with Graves' disease, either hyperthyroidism or ophthalmopathy (not recorded which). The chain joins TRBV2 to TRBJ2-7; unclear D gene. The specimen sequenced was peripheral blood or thyroid tissue (not recorded which). The CDR3 spells CASSLTALSYEQYF. CDR3 nucleotide sequence: TGTGCCAGCAGCCTCACAGCGCTTTCCTACGAGCAGTACTTC.